This T cell receptor (beta chain) came from a study of blood T cell repertoires in COVID-19. Study-level background: Donors in the United States, Italy and Spain gave samples during acute or convalescent COVID-19.

Clones were sequenced by immunoSEQ multiplex PCR, and TCRdb holds only the in-frame ones, with some missing. The sample holds over 200,000 clones, about 87% seen once. Trimming cost V 5 bases and J 4 bases; bases outside gene matches: 9. The CDR3 loop spans 14 amino acids. Germline CDR1 SGHRS, CDR2 YFSETQ. Sample: peripheral blood. The chain joins TRBV5-1 to TRBJ2-7; 7 bases fit TRBD1. The receptor's source is a man between 60 and 70 years old who had recovered from COVID-19. DNA of the CDR3: TGCGCCAGCAGGCAGGACAGGAGCTTTTACGAGCAGTACTTC. This translates into CASRQDRSFYEQYF. The complete variable domain, with remaining parts taken from reference TRBV5-1 and TRBJ2-7, reads KAGVTQTPRYLIKTRGQQVTLSCSPISGHRSVSWYQQTPGQGLQFLFEYFSETQRNKGNFPGRFSGRQFSNSRSEMNVSTLELGDSALYLCASRQDRSFYEQYFGPGTRLTVT.